This T cell receptor (beta chain) was retrieved from a study of cytomegalovirus exposure and HLA in healthy donors. The CDR3 runs 16 residues. V gave up 0 bases and J gave up 6 bases; unmatched junction bases: 8. The V gene's germline CDR1 is LGHNA and CDR2 YNFKEQ. Study-level findings and limits: The availability of immune exposure information extended only to CMV serostatus. Differences between HLA loci emerged in a later analysis of TCR association rates, with DRB1 most and HLA-C fewest. Cytomegalovirus-associated status was assigned to some 160 TCR beta chains. TCR beta sequences reportedly predicted the HLA-A and HLA-B alleles of most subjects accurately.

The PCR employed 60 Vbeta primers together with 13 Jbeta primers. The assay was immunoSEQ multiplex PCR, and TCRdb's table has in-frame clones only and misses some. The sample consists of some 85,000 clones, about four fifths of them appearing once. Comments on this clone: Its antigen remains unidentified.

The source is a woman aged 45 to 65 in good health and CMV-seronegative. The sequenced sample consisted of PBMCs. V gene TRBV4-2 combines with J gene TRBJ1-1; 9 bases line up with TRBD1. CDR3: CASSQDPGTGWAEAFF. The CDR3 DNA reads as TGTGCCAGCAGCCAAGATCCAGGGACAGGGTGGGCTGAAGCTTTCTTT.